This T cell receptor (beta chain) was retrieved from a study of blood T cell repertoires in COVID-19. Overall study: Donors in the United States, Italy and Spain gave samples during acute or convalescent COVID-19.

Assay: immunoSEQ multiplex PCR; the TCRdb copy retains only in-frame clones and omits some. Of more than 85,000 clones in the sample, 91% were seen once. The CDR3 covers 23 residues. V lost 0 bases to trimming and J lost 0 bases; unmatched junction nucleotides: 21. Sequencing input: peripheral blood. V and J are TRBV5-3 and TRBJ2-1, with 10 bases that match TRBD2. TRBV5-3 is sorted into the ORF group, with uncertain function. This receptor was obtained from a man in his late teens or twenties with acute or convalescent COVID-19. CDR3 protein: CARSLAVLYGLAEPHRSYNEQFF. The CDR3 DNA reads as TGTGCCAGAAGCTTGGCCGTATTATATGGACTAGCGGAACCCCACCGCTCCTACAATGAGCAGTTCTTC.